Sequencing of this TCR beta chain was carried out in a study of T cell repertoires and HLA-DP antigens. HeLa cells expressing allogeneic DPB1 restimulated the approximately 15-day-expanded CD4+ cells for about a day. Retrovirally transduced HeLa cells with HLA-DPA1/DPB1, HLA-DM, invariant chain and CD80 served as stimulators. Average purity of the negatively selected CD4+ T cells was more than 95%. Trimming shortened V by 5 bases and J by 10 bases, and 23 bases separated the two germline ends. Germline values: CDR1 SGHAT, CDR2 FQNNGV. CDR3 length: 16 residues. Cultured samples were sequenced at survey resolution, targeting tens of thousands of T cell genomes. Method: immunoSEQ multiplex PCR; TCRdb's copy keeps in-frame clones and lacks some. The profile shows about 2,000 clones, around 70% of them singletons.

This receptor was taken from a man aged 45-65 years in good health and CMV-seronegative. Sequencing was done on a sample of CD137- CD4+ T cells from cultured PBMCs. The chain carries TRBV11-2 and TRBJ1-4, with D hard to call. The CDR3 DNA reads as TGTGCCAGCAGCCCGATTAAAGGAGGACGCGGAGGAAAACTGTTTTTT. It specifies CASSPIKGGRGGKLFF.